The entry below gives a single T cell receptor (beta chain) sequence along with its context. The antigen is undetermined. This specimen comes from a study of graft-versus-host responses after intestinal transplantation. Overall study: Recipients had multivisceral, liver-intestinal, or isolated intestinal transplants. Anti-thymocyte globulin induction, then tacrolimus and steroids for about three years, went to all recipients. Study results and limitations: Present in recipient marrow, GvH clones included some that appeared first in ileum or blood.

Sequenced by immunoSEQ multiplex PCR; TCRdb stores in-frame clones only, minus some. Among some 76,000 clones listed, around 87% were seen once. The CDR3 runs to 12 residues. Germline CDR1 reads SNHLY; CDR2 reads FYNNEI. Trimming took off 2 bases at V and 6 bases at J, with 5 bases between the two ends. This TCR was recovered from a human donor who was the organ donor for an intestinal transplant. The gene calls are TRBV2 and TRBJ1-5; D gene uncertain. Sequenced material: unstimulated CD8+ T cells sorted from spleen or lymph node cells, taken before transplant. Written as DNA, the CDR3 is TGTGCCAGCAGTGAATTGGCTCAGCCCCAGCATTTT. It is translated as CASSELAQPQHF.